The clone carrying this TCR beta chain appeared a few times. What it binds is unknown. This sample is part of a study of blood T cells in healthy people across ages. Study findings and constraints: The study found TCR beta diversity correlated strongly with naive T cell percentage.

The second PCR ran roughly 7 to 12 cycles with a sample-barcoded 5' primer and J-beta primers. Each TCR beta cDNA got a 12-nucleotide random molecular identifier. TCRdb processed the 5' RACE reads anew with MiXCR; each CDR3 protein has one entry. The sample has more than 1,400,000 distinct CDR3 sequences, roughly 40% seen once. Sequenced: blood. The clonotype originates from a woman between 18 and 29 years old in good health.

The CDR3 region has the DNA TGTGCCAGCAGCCAGATCCAGGGAGGTCAGCCCCAGCATTTT. It translates to CASSQIQGGQPQHF. This chain connects TRBV2 to TRBJ1-5; tentatively, D is TRBD1 (5 bases). Per the germline V gene, CDR1 is SNHLY and CDR2 is FYNNEI. This CDR3 region has 14 residues. Trimming stripped 6 bases from V and 6 bases from J, with 15 bases between.